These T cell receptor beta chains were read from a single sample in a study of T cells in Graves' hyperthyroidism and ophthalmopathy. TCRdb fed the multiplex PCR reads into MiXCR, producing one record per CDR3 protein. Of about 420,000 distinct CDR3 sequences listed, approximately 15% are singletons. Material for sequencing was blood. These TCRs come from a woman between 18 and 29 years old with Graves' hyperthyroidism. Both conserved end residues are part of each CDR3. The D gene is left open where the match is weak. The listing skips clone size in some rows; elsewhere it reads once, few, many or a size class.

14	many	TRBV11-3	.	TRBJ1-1	CASSLGRTLMGAFF	TGTGCCAGCAGCCTTGGGAGAACACTGATGGGAGCTTTCTTT
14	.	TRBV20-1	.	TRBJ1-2	CSARDRDKYYGYTF	TGCAGTGCTAGGGACCGGGACAAGTACTATGGCTACACCTTC
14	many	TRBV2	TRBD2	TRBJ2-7	CARQHSGSQNEQYF	TGTGCCCGCCAGCACAGCGGGAGTCAAAACGAGCAGTACTTC
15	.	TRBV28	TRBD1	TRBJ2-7	CASSRPGQGSYEQYF	TGTGCCAGCAGTAGACCGGGACAGGGCTCCTACGAGCAGTACTTC
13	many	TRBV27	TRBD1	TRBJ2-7	CASRGQGFGEQYF	TGTGCCAGCAGGGGACAGGGCTTCGGCGAGCAGTACTTC
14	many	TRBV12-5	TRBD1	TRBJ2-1	CASGQGASYNEQFF	TGTGCTAGTGGGCAGGGGGCATCCTACAATGAGCAGTTCTTC
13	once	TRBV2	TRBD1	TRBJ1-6	CASSEGQGGPLHF	TGTGCCAGCAGCGAAGGACAGGGGGGGCCCCTCCACTTT
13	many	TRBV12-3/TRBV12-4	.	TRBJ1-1	CASRLMANTEAFF	TGTGCCAGCAGACTCATGGCGAACACTGAAGCTTTCTTT
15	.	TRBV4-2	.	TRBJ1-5	CASSPGETDYQPQHF	TGTGCCAGCAGCCCAGGCGAGACGGATTATCAGCCCCAGCATTTT
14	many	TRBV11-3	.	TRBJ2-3	CASSTTRSTDTQYF	TGTGCCAGCAGCACGACTAGATCCACAGATACGCAGTATTTT
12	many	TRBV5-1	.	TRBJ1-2	CASSSEGHGYTF	TGCGCCAGCAGCTCGGAGGGCCATGGCTACACCTTC
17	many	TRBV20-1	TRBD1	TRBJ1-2	CSARPGQGAGRRYGYTF	TGCAGTGCTAGACCGGGACAGGGGGCGGGACGGCGATATGGCTACACCTTC
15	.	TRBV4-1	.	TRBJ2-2	CASSQGPSNTGELFF	TGCGCCAGCAGCCAGGGACCCTCGAACACCGGGGAGCTGTTTTTT
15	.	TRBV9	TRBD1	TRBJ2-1	CASSGGGQGYNEQFF	TGTGCCAGCAGTGGTGGGGGACAGGGATACAATGAGCAGTTCTTC
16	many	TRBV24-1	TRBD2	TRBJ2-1	CATSDTAGPSYNEQFF	TGTGCCACCAGTGACACAGCGGGGCCCTCCTACAATGAGCAGTTCTTC